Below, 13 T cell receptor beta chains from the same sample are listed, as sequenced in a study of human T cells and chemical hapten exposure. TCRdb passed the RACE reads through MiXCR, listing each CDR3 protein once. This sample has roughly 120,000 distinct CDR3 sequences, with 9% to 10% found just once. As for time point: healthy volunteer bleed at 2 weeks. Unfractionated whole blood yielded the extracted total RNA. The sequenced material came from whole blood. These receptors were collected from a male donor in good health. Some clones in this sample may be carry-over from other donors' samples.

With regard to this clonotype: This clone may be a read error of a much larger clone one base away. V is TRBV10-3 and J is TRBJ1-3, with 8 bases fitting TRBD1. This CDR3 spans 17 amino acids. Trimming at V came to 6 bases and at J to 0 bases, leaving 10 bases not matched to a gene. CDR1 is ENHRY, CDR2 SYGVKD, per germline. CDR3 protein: CAIREDRGAYSGNTIYF. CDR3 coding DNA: TGTGCCATCAGAGAAGACAGGGGCGCGTACTCTGGAAACACCATATATTTT.

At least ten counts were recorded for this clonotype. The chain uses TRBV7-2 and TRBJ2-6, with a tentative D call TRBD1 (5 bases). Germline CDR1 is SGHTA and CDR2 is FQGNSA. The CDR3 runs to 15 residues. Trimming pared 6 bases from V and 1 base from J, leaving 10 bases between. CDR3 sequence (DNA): TGTGCCAGCAGTATCCAGGGTTCTGGGGCCAACGTCCTGACTTTC. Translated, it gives CASSIQGSGANVLTF. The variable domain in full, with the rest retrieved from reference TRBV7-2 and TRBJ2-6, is GAGVSQSPSNKVTEKGKDVELRCDPISGHTALYWYRQSLGQGLEFLIYFQGNSAPDKSGLPSDRFSAERTGGSVSTLTIQRTQQEDSAVYLCASSIQGSGANVLTFGAGSRLTVL.

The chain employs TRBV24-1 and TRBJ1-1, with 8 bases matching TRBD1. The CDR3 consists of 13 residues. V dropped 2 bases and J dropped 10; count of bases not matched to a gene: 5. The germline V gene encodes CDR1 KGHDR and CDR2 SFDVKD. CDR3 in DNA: TGTGCCACCAGTGATTCTTTGACAGGGGCAGCTTTCTTT. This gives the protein CATSDSLTGAAFF.

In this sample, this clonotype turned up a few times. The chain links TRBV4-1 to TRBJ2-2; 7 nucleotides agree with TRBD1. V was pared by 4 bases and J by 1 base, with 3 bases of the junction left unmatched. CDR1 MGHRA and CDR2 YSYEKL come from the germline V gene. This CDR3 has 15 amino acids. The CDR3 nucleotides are TGCGCCAGCAGCCCCAGGGACAGGAACACCGGGGAGCTGTTTTTT. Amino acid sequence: CASSPRDRNTGELFF.

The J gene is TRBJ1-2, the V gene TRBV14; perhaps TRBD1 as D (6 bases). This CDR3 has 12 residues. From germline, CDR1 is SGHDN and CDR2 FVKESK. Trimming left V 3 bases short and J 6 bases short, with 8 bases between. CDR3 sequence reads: CASSQYRDGYTF. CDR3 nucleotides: TGTGCCAGCAGCCAGTACAGGGATGGCTACACCTTC.

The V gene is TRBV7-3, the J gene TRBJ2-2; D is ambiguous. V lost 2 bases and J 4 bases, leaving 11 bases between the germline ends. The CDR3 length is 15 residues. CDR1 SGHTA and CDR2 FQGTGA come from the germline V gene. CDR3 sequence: CASSLGWTGTGELFF. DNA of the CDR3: TGTGCCAGCAGCTTAGGGTGGACGGGCACCGGGGAGCTGTTTTTT.

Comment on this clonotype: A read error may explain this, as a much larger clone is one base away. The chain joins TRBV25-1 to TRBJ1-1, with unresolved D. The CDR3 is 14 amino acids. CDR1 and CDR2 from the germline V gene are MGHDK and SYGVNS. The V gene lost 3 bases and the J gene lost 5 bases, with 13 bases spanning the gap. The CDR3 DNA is TGTGCCAGCAGTGAGTGGGGTTCAGAAACTGAAGCTTTCTTT. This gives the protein CASSEWGSETEAFF.

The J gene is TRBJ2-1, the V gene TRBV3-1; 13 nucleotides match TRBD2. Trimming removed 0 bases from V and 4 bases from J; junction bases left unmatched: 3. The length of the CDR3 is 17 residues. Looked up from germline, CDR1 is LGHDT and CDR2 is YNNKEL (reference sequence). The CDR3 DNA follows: TGTGCCAGCAGCCAAGAGGGACTAGCGGGGACATACAATGAGCAGTTCTTC. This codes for CASSQEGLAGTYNEQFF.

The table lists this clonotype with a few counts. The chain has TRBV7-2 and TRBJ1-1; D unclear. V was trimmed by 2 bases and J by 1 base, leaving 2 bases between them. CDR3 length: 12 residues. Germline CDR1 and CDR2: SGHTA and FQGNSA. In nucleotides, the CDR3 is TGTGCCAGCAGCTTAACGAACACTGAAGCTTTCTTT. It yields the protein CASSLTNTEAFF.

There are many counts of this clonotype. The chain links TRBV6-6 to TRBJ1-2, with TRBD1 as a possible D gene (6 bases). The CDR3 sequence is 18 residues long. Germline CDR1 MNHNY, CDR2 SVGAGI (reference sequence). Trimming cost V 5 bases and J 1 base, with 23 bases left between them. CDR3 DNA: TGTGCCAGCAGTGACGGGGACACCACCGTTCGGTTTAACTATGGCTACACCTTC. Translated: CASSDGDTTVRFNYGYTF.

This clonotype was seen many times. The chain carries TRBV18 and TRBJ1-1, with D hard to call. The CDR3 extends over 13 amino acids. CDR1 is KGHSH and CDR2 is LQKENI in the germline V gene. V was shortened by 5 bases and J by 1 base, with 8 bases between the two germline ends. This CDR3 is CASSSGENTEAFF. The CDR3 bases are TGTGCCAGCTCATCCGGGGAGAACACTGAAGCTTTCTTT. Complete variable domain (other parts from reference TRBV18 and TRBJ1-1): NAGVMQNPRHLVRRRGQEARLRCSPMKGHSHVYWYRQLPEEGLKFMVYLQKENIIDESGMPKERFSAEFPKEGPSILRIQQVVRGDSAAYFCASSSGENTEAFFGQGTRLTVV.

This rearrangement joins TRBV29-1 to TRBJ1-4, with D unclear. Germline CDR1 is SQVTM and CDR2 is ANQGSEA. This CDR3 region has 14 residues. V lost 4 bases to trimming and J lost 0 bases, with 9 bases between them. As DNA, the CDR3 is TGCAGCGTTGGAGGACCCGCAACTAATGAAAAACTGTTTTTT. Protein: CSVGGPATNEKLFF.

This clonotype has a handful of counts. This chain's CDR3 is CSAGLGQAVAFF. In DNA form, the CDR3 reads TGCAGTGCAGGTCTGGGACAGGCTGTGGCTTTCTTT. The chain combines TRBV20-1 with TRBJ1-1; 8 nucleotides match TRBD1. The germline V gene has CDR1 DFQATT and CDR2 SNEGSKA (reference sequence). The CDR3 consists of 12 residues. V was clipped by 6 bases and J by 11 bases; unmatched bases: 11.